One and the same sample provided the 21 T cell receptor beta chains below, sequenced in a study of Ad26.COV2.S vaccination and SARS-CoV-2 variants. Sample treatment: about 20 received Ad26.COV2.S at low or high dose, single or two shots; about 5 received placebo; per-sample allocation not given. The samples date from day 63 after the first vaccine or placebo injection. Profiled with immunoSEQ multiplex PCR; TCRdb holds only in-frame clones, not every one. The sample has around 400,000 clones; 75% to 95% are singletons. This specimen consisted of peripheral blood, obtained in a trial of Ad26.COV2.S vaccine versus placebo. The receptors shown here come from a person aged 18 to 59 who received the Ad26.COV2.S COVID-19 vaccine or a placebo.

The J gene is TRBJ2-5, the V gene TRBV10-3; D not resolved. The V gene lost 4 bases and the J gene lost 2 bases, with 11 bases spanning the gap. The CDR3 runs to 14 residues. Germline values: CDR1 ENHRY, CDR2 SYGVKD. The CDR3 DNA reads as TGTGCCATCAGTGCTGGGAATCAGCAAGAGACCCAGTACTTC. The encoded protein is CAISAGNQQETQYF.

The V and J genes are TRBV30 and TRBJ2-5; D unresolved. CDR1 and CDR2 from the germline V gene are GTSNPN and SVGIG (reference sequence). This CDR3 is built from 13 residues. Trimming took 0 bases from V and 5 from J, leaving 10 bases between them. CDR3 amino acids: CAWSVLGTETQYF. The DNA for the CDR3 is TGTGCCTGGAGTGTACTGGGTACGGAGACCCAGTACTTC.

The chain carries TRBV18 and TRBJ2-1; D uncertain. The germline CDR1 and CDR2 sequences are KGHSH and LQKENI. CDR3 size: 13 residues. Trimming cost V 3 bases and J 7 bases, with 10 bases left between them. As DNA, the CDR3 is TGTGCCAGCTCACCCTGGACCGATAATGAGCAGTTCTTC. Protein: CASSPWTDNEQFF.

With respect to this clone: This specimen includes other DNA sequences encoding the same CDR3. V gene TRBV16 combines with J gene TRBJ1-5, with D hard to call. This CDR3 spans 13 amino acids. V was cut by 3 bases and J by 7 bases, with 10 bases left in between. Germline CDR1 is KGHSY and CDR2 is FQNENV. For the CDR3, the DNA is TGTGCCAGCAGCCACGAACCGTCCCAGCCCCAGCATTTT. It encodes CASSHEPSQPQHF.

This clone was counted a few times. The chain recombines TRBV5-6 with TRBJ2-3; 14 bases are shared with TRBD2. V shed 2 bases, J shed 6 bases, and the junction held 8 bases outside the gene matches. There are 17 residues in the CDR3. The germline V gene has CDR1 SGHDT and CDR2 YYEEEE. The CDR3 coding sequence is TGTGCCAGCAGCTTAGGGACTAGCGGGAGCATTTTGGATACGCAGTATTTT. It encodes CASSLGTSGSILDTQYF.

The V gene is TRBV18, the J gene TRBJ2-6, with TRBD1 identical over 7 bases. Unmatched junction bases numbered 3, after V lost 3 bases and J lost 1 base. The CDR3 runs to 16 residues. Germline-derived CDR1 and CDR2 are KGHSH and LQKENI. The CDR3 bases are TGTGCCAGCTCACCGGGACAGCTATCTGGGGCCAACGTCCTGACTTTC. This encodes CASSPGQLSGANVLTF.

The CDR3 spells CASRNSGTGDEQYF. CDR3 coding DNA: TGTGCCAGTAGGAACAGCGGGACAGGGGACGAGCAGTACTTC. The V call is TRBV19, the J call TRBJ2-7; 10 bases align to TRBD1. V trimming: 6 bases; J trimming: 5 bases; junction bases outside the gene matches: 7. Germline V gene sequence: CDR1 LNHDA, CDR2 SQIVND (reference sequence). This CDR3 is built from 14 residues.

The V and J genes are TRBV5-1 and TRBJ2-5, with a tentative D call TRBD1 (5 bases). The germline V and J ends were trimmed by 2 bases and 5 bases, with 10 bases remaining between them. Per the germline V gene, CDR1 is SGHRS and CDR2 is YFSETQ. This CDR3 is 13 amino acids long. CDR3 bases: TGCGCCAGCAGCTTAGCCTCAGGGGAGACCCAGTACTTC. It specifies CASSLASGETQYF. The whole variable domain, filled in from reference TRBV5-1 and TRBJ2-5, reads KAGVTQTPRYLIKTRGQQVTLSCSPISGHRSVSWYQQTPGQGLQFLFEYFSETQRNKGNFPGRFSGRQFSNSRSEMNVSTLELGDSALYLCASSLASGETQYFGPGTRLLVL.

This sequence joins TRBV3-1 (or the pseudogene TRBV3-2) and TRBJ1-2; D is unclear. V shed 1 base and J shed 2 bases, with 11 bases lying between them. The CDR3 totals 15 residues. The germline V gene encodes CDR1 LGHDT and CDR2 YNNKEL (reference sequence). CDR3 nucleotide sequence: TGTGCCAGCAGCCAAGCTCGGGAAATCAACTATGGCTACACCTTC. Its translation is CASSQAREINYGYTF.

The CDR3 nucleotides are TGTGCCAGCAGTTTGGGGGAGACCGGGGAGCTGTTTTTT. This codes for CASSLGETGELFF. V and J are TRBV12-3 or TRBV12-4 and TRBJ2-2; D assignment may be TRBD1 or TRBD2 (5 bases each). V was cut by 3 bases and J by 5 bases, with 7 bases left in between. The CDR3 has 13 amino acids.

J is TRBJ2-1 and V is TRBV9, with 9 bases aligning to TRBD2. The V segment lost 6 bases and the J segment 4 bases; nucleotides outside the gene matches: 8. This CDR3 is built from 15 residues. The germline CDR1 and CDR2 sequences are SGDLS and YYNGEE. CDR3 sequence: CASTRGLATYNEQFF. DNA of the CDR3: TGTGCCAGCACGCGGGGACTAGCCACTTACAATGAGCAGTTCTTC.

The chain couples TRBV12-2 to TRBJ1-1; the table gives TRBD1 as D, unverified against the DNA. TRBV12-2 is recorded as a pseudogene. The CDR3 is made up of 17 amino acids. The chain's CDR3 is CASRPKTVQGPPTEAFF. The CDR3 DNA follows: TGTGCAAGTCGCCCTAAGACGGTACAGGGGCCCCCCACTGAAGCTTTCTTT.

The genes are TRBV28 and TRBJ2-7; TRBD2 agrees at 8 bases. Unmatched junction bases numbered 4, after V lost 8 bases and J lost 4 bases. The germline gives CDR1 MDHEN, CDR2 SYDVKM. The length of the CDR3 is 12 residues. The CDR3 spells CASRTSTYEQYF. In DNA form, the CDR3 reads TGTGCCAGCCGGACTAGCACTTACGAGCAGTACTTC.

The sample holds a few counts of this clone. The chain carries TRBV19 and TRBJ2-1, with D unresolved. Germline V gene lookup returns CDR1 LNHDA and CDR2 SQIVND (reference sequence). V lost 5 bases and J 7 bases, leaving 12 bases between the germline ends. The CDR3 covers 13 residues. The CDR3: CASSQPSINEQFF. CDR3 nucleotides: TGTGCCAGTAGTCAGCCTAGTATAAATGAGCAGTTCTTC.

This clone was picked up a small number of times. The chain uses TRBV4-3 and TRBJ2-1, with D possibly TRBD2 on 6 matching bases. Trimming stripped 1 base from V and 6 bases from J, with 19 bases between. The CDR3 runs to 17 residues. Germline values: CDR1 LGHNA, CDR2 YSLEER. CDR3 sequence: CASSQGGDLATANEQFF. The CDR3 nucleotides are TGCGCCAGCAGCCAAGGAGGGGATCTAGCGACTGCCAATGAGCAGTTCTTC.

The chain links TRBV5-5 to TRBJ2-7; TRBD1 aligns across 11 bases. This CDR3 region has 15 residues. Germline V lookup: CDR1 SGHKS, CDR2 YYEKEE (reference sequence). The ends lost 4 bases at V and 4 bases at J; junction bases unmatched: 7. The CDR3 DNA sequence: TGTGCCAGCAGCAACGCCGGGACAGGGGGATACGAGCAGTACTTC. Its translation is CASSNAGTGGYEQYF.

This chain connects TRBV7-9 to TRBJ2-1; 9 nucleotides line up with TRBD1. With V trimmed by 5 bases and J by 3 bases, 17 bases remained unmatched. This CDR3 region has 19 residues. CDR1 SEHNR and CDR2 FQNEAQ come from the germline V gene (reference sequence). CDR3 residues: CASSIETGTGKTSYNEQFF. The CDR3, as DNA: TGTGCCAGCAGCATCGAGACGGGGACAGGGAAAACGAGCTACAATGAGCAGTTCTTC.

This chain links TRBV25-1 with TRBJ1-2, with TRBD1 matching 9 bases. V dropped 6 bases and J dropped 4; count of bases not matched to a gene: 6. The CDR3 has 14 residues. Germline V gene sequence: CDR1 MGHDK, CDR2 SYGVNS. The CDR3 is CASSPVQGAYGYTF. CDR3 DNA: TGTGCCAGCAGCCCGGTACAGGGGGCCTATGGCTACACCTTC.

As to this clone: Other DNA sequences within the sample encode an identical CDR3. The chain combines TRBV5-1 with TRBJ2-3; 10 bases are shared with TRBD2. This CDR3 is built from 16 residues. The V gene's germline CDR1 is SGHRS and CDR2 YFSETQ. Trimming removed 4 bases from V and 2 bases from J; junction bases left unmatched: 7. The CDR3 loop reads CASSDLAGVNTDTQYF. The CDR3 nucleotides are TGCGCCAGCAGCGACCTAGCGGGAGTTAACACAGATACGCAGTATTTT. Using reference TRBV5-1 and TRBJ2-3 for the parts outside the CDR3, the full variable domain is KAGVTQTPRYLIKTRGQQVTLSCSPISGHRSVSWYQQTPGQGLQFLFEYFSETQRNKGNFPGRFSGRQFSNSRSEMNVSTLELGDSALYLCASSDLAGVNTDTQYFGPGTRLTVL.

J is TRBJ1-4 and V is TRBV28; 10 nucleotides agree with TRBD1. The germline V gene has CDR1 MDHEN and CDR2 SYDVKM. V lost 1 base, J lost 7 bases, and 3 bases stayed unmatched. The CDR3 length is 15 residues. The CDR3 protein is CASSLSGTGVEKLFF. In DNA form, the CDR3 reads TGTGCCAGCAGTTTATCAGGGACAGGGGTTGAAAAACTGTTTTTT.

The J gene is TRBJ2-1, the V gene TRBV5-1, with 13 bases that match TRBD2. The germline V gene has CDR1 SGHRS and CDR2 YFSETQ. This CDR3 is built from 18 residues. The trim removed 6 bases at V and 6 bases at J, leaving 15 bases unmatched. The CDR3 sequence: CASTLRAIGTSGINEQFF. The CDR3, as DNA: TGCGCCAGCACCCTGAGGGCGATCGGGACTAGCGGGATCAATGAGCAGTTCTTC.